This TCR beta chain derives from a study of blood T cell repertoires in COVID-19. The overall study: T cells, B-cell-depleted T cells, or PBMCs supplied cDNA or gDNA.

This CDR3 is built from 18 residues. CDR1 and CDR2 from the germline V gene are LNHNV and YYDKDF (reference sequence). V was pared by 1 base and J by 4 bases, with 20 bases between. Sequencing was performed with immunoSEQ multiplex PCR; in TCRdb, only in-frame clones are kept and a portion is missing. The sample records roughly 260,000 clones, 90% to 95% being singletons. The clonotype comes from a woman between 18 and 29 years old who had recovered from COVID-19. The gene calls are TRBV15 and TRBJ2-1, with D unclear. Sequencing was performed on PBMCs or T cells enriched from blood (not recorded which). CDR3 DNA: TGTGCCACCAGCAGAGTAATGGTAGCTCTCGTGAAATACAATGAGCAGTTCTTC. Its translation: CATSRVMVALVKYNEQFF.